The 20 T cell receptor beta chains below all came from one sample that was sequenced in a study of blood T cell repertoires in COVID-19. Libraries were prepared by immunoSEQ multiplex PCR; TCRdb keeps only in-frame clonotypes and omits some of them. The sample consists of about 200,000 clones, approximately 86% of them appearing once. The sample was PBMCs or T cells enriched from blood (not recorded which). These receptors all stem from a woman between 40 and 55 years old in a cohort exposed to, infected with or recovered from COVID-19 (not recorded which).

V and J are TRBV18 and TRBJ1-5, with D hard to call. Germline V CDR1 and CDR2: KGHSH, LQKENI. The CDR3 is 19 amino acids. V lost 5 bases to trimming and J lost 0 bases, with 23 bases between them. The CDR3 sequence: CASSFKRSPVPYSNQPQHF. CDR3 nucleotides: TGTGCCAGCTCATTCAAACGGTCACCCGTACCTTATAGCAATCAGCCCCAGCATTTT.

This clone occurred once. This sequence joins TRBV7-8 and TRBJ1-2; D is uncertain. V gave up 4 bases and J gave up 3 bases, with 3 bases separating them. In germline, CDR1 is SGHVS, CDR2 FQNEAQ. The CDR3 contains 11 residues. The CDR3 region has the DNA TGTGCCAGCAGCTCTGACTATGGCTACACCTTC. It yields the protein CASSSDYGYTF.

The rearrangement links TRBV19 to TRBJ1-6, with D hard to call. V was trimmed by 9 bases and J by 9 bases, leaving 15 bases between them. The CDR3 has 13 amino acids. Per germline, CDR1 LNHDA and CDR2 SQIVND (reference sequence). CDR3 sequence: CARGEVRGSPLHF. CDR3 DNA: TGTGCCAGAGGCGAGGTCCGCGGTTCACCCCTCCACTTT.

This clone was seen once. The chain uses TRBV18 and TRBJ2-1, with TRBD2 identical over 16 bases. V shed 9 bases and J 8 bases; nucleotides not matched to a gene: 10. The CDR3 loop spans 16 amino acids. Germline CDR1 is KGHSH and CDR2 is LQKENI. In DNA form, the CDR3 reads TGTGCCAGTTCCGGGACTAGCGGGGGGGCCTTCCATGAGCAGTTCTTC. Translation gives CASSGTSGGAFHEQFF.

The chain couples TRBV5-1 to TRBJ1-1; D is unresolved. The CDR3 consists of 14 residues. The ends were cut back, 4 bases at V and 7 bases at J, with 17 bases in the middle. Looked up from germline, CDR1 is SGHRS and CDR2 is YFSETQ. The CDR3 sequence: CASSPGPGGGEAFF. The CDR3 nucleotides read TGCGCCAGCAGCCCCGGCCCAGGCGGAGGTGAAGCTTTCTTT. Using reference TRBV5-1 and TRBJ1-1 for the parts outside the CDR3, the full variable domain is KAGVTQTPRYLIKTRGQQVTLSCSPISGHRSVSWYQQTPGQGLQFLFEYFSETQRNKGNFPGRFSGRQFSNSRSEMNVSTLELGDSALYLCASSPGPGGGEAFFGQGTRLTVV.

This clone was detected a few times. The gene calls are TRBV2 and TRBJ2-7; TRBD1 might be the D (6 bases). This CDR3 is built from 14 residues. Germline lookup yields CDR1 SNHLY and CDR2 FYNNEI. Trimming removed 2 bases at V and 4 bases at J, with 12 bases between. This chain's CDR3 is CASSEIGTHYEQYF. CDR3 DNA sequence: TGTGCCAGCAGTGAAATAGGGACACATTACGAGCAGTACTTC.

The chain joins TRBV29-1 to TRBJ2-2; 13 bases match TRBD2. The CDR3 is 17 amino acids. Per the germline V gene, CDR1 is SQVTM and CDR2 is ANQGSEA. V dropped 7 bases and J dropped 3; count of bases not matched to a gene: 11. CDR3 loop: CSAEGTSGTKYTGELFF. The CDR3 bases are TGCAGCGCGGAGGGGACTAGCGGGACAAAATACACCGGGGAGCTGTTTTTT.

This chain connects TRBV7-2 to TRBJ1-2; D remains ambiguous. The CDR3 loop spans 14 amino acids. Trimming removed 2 bases at V and 6 bases at J, with 13 bases between. Germline loops: CDR1 SGHTA, CDR2 FQGNSA. The CDR3 spells CASSLSGGLDGYTF. CDR3 DNA: TGTGCCAGCAGCTTAAGTGGAGGGTTGGATGGCTACACCTTC.

This chain uses TRBV10-3 with TRBJ1-1; D may be TRBD1 (5 bases). Germline loops: CDR1 ENHRY, CDR2 SYGVKD. The CDR3 contains 15 residues. V gave up 2 bases and J gave up 0 bases, with 10 bases separating them. CDR3 sequence (DNA): TGTGCCATCAGTGAGCCGACGGACATGAACACTGAAGCTTTCTTT. It codes for CAISEPTDMNTEAFF.

V usage is TRBV4-3 and J usage is TRBJ2-5; perhaps TRBD1 as D (6 bases). The CDR3 has 14 amino acids. Between the trimmed V and J ends, which lost 1 base and 5 bases, there was a span of 11 bases. Germline V gene data show CDR1 as LGHNA and CDR2 as YSLEER. DNA of the CDR3: TGCGCCAGCAGCCAAGGAGGGGGAGATGAGACCCAGTACTTC. It yields the protein CASSQGGGDETQYF.

The chain combines TRBV19 with TRBJ1-1, with D perhaps matching TRBD1 (5 bases). CDR1 and CDR2 from the germline V gene are LNHDA and SQIVND (reference sequence). V shed 3 bases and J shed 0 bases, with 11 bases lying between them. The CDR3 length is 15 residues. As DNA, the CDR3 is TGTGCCAGTAGTATCGGACACCAAATGAACACTGAAGCTTTCTTT. Protein product: CASSIGHQMNTEAFF.

CDR3 bases: TGCGCCAGCATCCCCGGGGGGGCGGGGCCTACAGATACGCAGTATTTT. Its protein is CASIPGGAGPTDTQYF. This rearrangement joins TRBV5-1 to TRBJ2-3; 8 positions match TRBD2. The CDR3 runs 16 residues. CDR1 SGHRS and CDR2 YFSETQ come from the germline V gene. V lost 6 bases to trimming and J lost 3 bases; unmatched junction nucleotides: 12.

As DNA, the CDR3 is TGCGCCAGCAGCCCGAGCGGGTGGGCTTCGATTAACACTGAAGCTTTCTTT. Translating it yields CASSPSGWASINTEAFF. The rearrangement joins TRBV5-1 to TRBJ1-1, with no clear D. This CDR3 spans 17 amino acids. V dropped 4 bases and J dropped 2 bases, with 21 bases sitting between them. CDR1 SGHRS and CDR2 YFSETQ come from the germline V gene.

Regarding this clone: Other DNA sequences from this sample encode an identical CDR3 as well. The CDR3 region is CASSLQQGDTGELFF. DNA for the CDR3: TGCGCCAGCAGCTTGCAACAGGGGGACACCGGGGAGCTGTTTTTT. This sequence joins TRBV5-1 and TRBJ2-2; 8 nucleotides agree with TRBD1. The CDR3 loop spans 15 amino acids. The germline CDR1 and CDR2 sequences are SGHRS and YFSETQ. V was pared by 1 base and J by 3 bases, with 2 bases of the junction left unmatched.

The rearrangement joins TRBV11-2 to TRBJ1-2; maybe TRBD1 (5 bases). Deletions cut 0 bases from V and 3 bases from J, with 14 bases between. Germline V gene data show CDR1 as SGHAT and CDR2 as FQNNGV. The CDR3 is made up of 16 amino acids. The CDR3 spells CASSLEVREVHYGYTF. DNA of the CDR3: TGTGCCAGCAGCTTAGAAGTCAGGGAAGTTCACTATGGCTACACCTTC.

The chain combines TRBV7-9 with TRBJ1-1; D gene ambiguous. This CDR3 contains 12 residues. With 6 bases removed from V and 1 base from J, the gap between germline ends came to 6 bases. Per germline, CDR1 SEHNR and CDR2 FQNEAQ (reference sequence). The CDR3 DNA is TGTGCCAGCAGGTACAGGAACACTGAAGCTTTCTTT. Encoded protein: CASRYRNTEAFF. Drawing the rest from reference TRBV7-9 and TRBJ1-1, the complete variable domain is DTGVSQNPRHKITKRGQNVTFRCDPISEHNRLYWYRQTLGQGPEFLTYFQNEAQLEKSRLLSDRFSAERPKGSFSTLEIQRTEQGDSAMYLCASRYRNTEAFFGQGTRLTVV.

The chain links TRBV28 to TRBJ2-7; D might be TRBD1 (6 bases). The CDR3 covers 15 residues. Germline V lookup: CDR1 MDHEN, CDR2 SYDVKM. The ends were cut back, 8 bases at V and 2 bases at J, with 19 bases in the middle. The CDR3 loop is CASPPRQQGPYEQYF. The CDR3 nucleotides are TGTGCCAGCCCCCCTCGTCAACAGGGCCCCTACGAGCAGTACTTC.

The chain combines TRBV15 with TRBJ1-2; TRBD1 is a possible D gene (6 bases). The CDR3 sequence is 14 residues long. Germline V gene data show CDR1 as LNHNV and CDR2 as YYDKDF (reference sequence). V was pared by 1 base and J by 1 base, with 7 bases between. CDR3 DNA sequence: TGTGCCACCAGCAGAGGGGACATTAACTATGGCTACACCTTC. This gives the protein CATSRGDINYGYTF.

V and J are TRBV28 and TRBJ1-5; 8 nucleotides agree with TRBD1. CDR1 MDHEN and CDR2 SYDVKM come from the germline V gene. With V trimmed by 7 bases and J by 3 bases, 5 bases remained unmatched. The CDR3 loop spans 14 amino acids. The CDR3 DNA is TGTGCCAGCAATCGGGACAGGCACAATCAGCCCCAGCATTTT. This sequence encodes CASNRDRHNQPQHF.

This clone showed up just once. J is TRBJ2-1 and V is TRBV5-1, with 13 bases identical to TRBD2. The trim removed 3 bases at V and 0 bases at J, leaving 18 bases unmatched. CDR1 and CDR2 (germline): SGHRS, YFSETQ. CDR3 length: 22 residues. CDR3: CASSSLGTSGNDGVSSYNEQFF. As DNA, the CDR3 is TGCGCCAGCAGCTCCCTGGGGACTAGCGGGAATGATGGGGTAAGCTCCTACAATGAGCAGTTCTTC.